This T cell receptor (beta chain) appears in the sequencing data of a study of blood T cell repertoires in COVID-19. The CDR3 runs 13 residues. The germline V and J ends were trimmed by 5 bases and 1 base, with 9 bases remaining between them. Germline V gene sequence: CDR1 GTSNPN, CDR2 SVGIG (reference sequence). As originally analysed: Reference gene primer amplification in the assay estimated nucleated cell counts. Profiling relied on immunoSEQ multiplex PCR, and the TCRdb table lists in-frame clones only, not all of them. That table gives V, J and clone size, and the DNA gave D and trimming. The repertoire holds some 270,000 clones, with about 87% as singletons.

V is TRBV30 and J is TRBJ1-5; no clear D. The receptor's source is a woman aged 40 to 50 who had been exposed to COVID-19. Sequences were obtained from PBMCs or T cells enriched from blood (not recorded which). CDR3 nucleotides: TGTGCCTGGTCCCTTCGGAGCAATCAGCCCCAGCATTTT. This translates into CAWSLRSNQPQHF.